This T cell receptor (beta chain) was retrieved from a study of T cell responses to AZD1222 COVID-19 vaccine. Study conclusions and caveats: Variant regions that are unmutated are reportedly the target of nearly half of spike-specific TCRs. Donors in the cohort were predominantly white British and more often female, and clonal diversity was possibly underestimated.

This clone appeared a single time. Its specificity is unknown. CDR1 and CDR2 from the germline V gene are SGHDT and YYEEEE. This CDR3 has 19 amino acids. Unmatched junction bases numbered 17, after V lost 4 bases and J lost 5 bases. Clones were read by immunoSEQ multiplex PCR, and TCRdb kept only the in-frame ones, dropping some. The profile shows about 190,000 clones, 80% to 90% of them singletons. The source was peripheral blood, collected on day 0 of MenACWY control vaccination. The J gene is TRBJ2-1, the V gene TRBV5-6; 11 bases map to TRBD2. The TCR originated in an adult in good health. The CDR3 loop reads CASSPRTSGPKGFNNEQFF. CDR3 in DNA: TGTGCCAGCAGCCCGAGGACTAGCGGGCCGAAAGGGTTTAACAATGAGCAGTTCTTC. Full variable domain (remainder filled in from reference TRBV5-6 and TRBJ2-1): DAGVTQSPTHLIKTRGQQVTLRCSPKSGHDTVSWYQQALGQGPQFIFQYYEEEERQRGNFPDRFSGHQFPNYSSELNVNALLLGDSALYLCASSPRTSGPKGFNNEQFFGPGTRLTVL.